One and the same sample provided the 13 T cell receptor beta chains below, sequenced in a study of blood T cell repertoires in COVID-19. Some clones are missing from TCRdb's copy, which holds only in-frame ones; the method was immunoSEQ multiplex PCR. The sample lists some 60,000 clones, around 83% occurring once. Input material: peripheral blood. Receptors originate from a man in his fifties or sixties with COVID-19, enrolled during active disease.

The chain joins TRBV5-1 to TRBJ2-7, with 15 bases aligning to TRBD2. V shed 2 bases, J shed 3 bases, and the junction held 3 bases outside the gene matches. This CDR3 comprises 16 residues. CDR1 is SGHRS, CDR2 YFSETQ, per germline. As DNA, the CDR3 is TGCGCCAGCAGCTTCGGACTAGCGGGAGGGCTCTACGAGCAGTACTTC. Its translation is CASSFGLAGGLYEQYF.

The chain links TRBV5-1 to TRBJ1-1; possible D gene TRBD1, 6 bases. Trimming stripped 5 bases from V and 11 bases from J, with 16 bases between. The germline gives CDR1 SGHRS, CDR2 YFSETQ. The CDR3 is 12 residues long. The CDR3: CASRSTGSTAFF. Here the CDR3 DNA reads TGCGCCAGCAGGTCAACAGGGAGTACGGCTTTCTTT.

The chain recombines TRBV5-1 with TRBJ2-7; 7 bases are a match to TRBD2. The CDR3 spans 16 residues. The V gene's germline CDR1 is SGHRS and CDR2 YFSETQ. J gave up 4 bases and V 3 bases, and 13 bases lay outside the gene matches. Here the CDR3 DNA reads TGCGCCAGCAGCTCGGGACTAACCCCTGTAGATTACGAGCAGTACTTC. Translated: CASSSGLTPVDYEQYF.

V usage is TRBV6-5 and J usage is TRBJ2-2; the match to TRBD2 covers 9 bases. The germline CDR1 and CDR2 sequences are MNHEY and SVGAGI. V lost 4 bases, J lost 1 base, and 4 bases stayed unmatched. The CDR3 is made up of 16 amino acids. The CDR3: CASSFSGSWNTGELFF. The DNA of the CDR3 is TGTGCCAGCAGTTTTAGCGGGAGTTGGAACACCGGGGAGCTGTTTTTT.

The chain has TRBV6-2 or TRBV6-3 and TRBJ2-1; TRBD2 might be the D (5 bases). V lost 5 bases and J 0 bases, leaving 14 bases between the germline ends. Germline CDR1 and CDR2: MNHEY and SVGEGT. The CDR3 length is 16 residues. In DNA, the CDR3 is TGTGCCAGCAGTCGTCTCGCGGGTGACTCCTACAATGAGCAGTTCTTC. It translates to CASSRLAGDSYNEQFF.

This clone was seen a few times. The rearrangement uses TRBV2 and TRBJ2-7; 15 bases fit TRBD2. Germline V gene lookup returns CDR1 SNHLY and CDR2 FYNNEI. V shed 6 bases, J shed 3 bases, and the junction held 6 bases outside the gene matches. This CDR3 contains 16 residues. CDR3 nucleotide sequence: TGTGCCAGCAGGACCGGGACTAGCGGGGGGTTCTACGAGCAGTACTTC. It yields the protein CASRTGTSGGFYEQYF.

The CDR3 here is CASSLRRGTGRGTQYF. CDR3 DNA: TGTGCCAGCAGCTTACGTAGGGGGACAGGTCGGGGGACCCAGTACTTC. V usage is TRBV7-2 and J usage is TRBJ2-5; 8 nucleotides agree with TRBD1. The J segment lost 7 bases and the V segment lost 2 bases, leaving 12 bases of the junction unmatched. CDR1 and CDR2 (germline): SGHTA, FQGNSA. The CDR3 runs to 16 residues. The variable domain in full, with the rest retrieved from reference TRBV7-2 and TRBJ2-5, is GAGVSQSPSNKVTEKGKDVELRCDPISGHTALYWYRQSLGQGLEFLIYFQGNSAPDKSGLPSDRFSAERTGGSVSTLTIQRTQQEDSAVYLCASSLRRGTGRGTQYFGPGTRLLVL.

CDR3 coding DNA: TGTGCCAGCAGTTTAAAGGGGAATCAGCCCCAGCATTTT. Translating gives CASSLKGNQPQHF. V gene TRBV12-3 or TRBV12-4 combines with J gene TRBJ1-5, with D perhaps TRBD1 (5 bases). With 2 bases removed from V and 4 bases from J, the gap between germline ends came to 6 bases. This CDR3 region has 13 residues.

This clone has just a few counts. The V call is TRBV19, the J call TRBJ2-7; 9 bases line up with TRBD2. V shed 5 bases and J 5 bases; nucleotides not matched to a gene: 1. Germline-derived CDR1 and CDR2 are LNHDA and SQIVND (reference sequence). The CDR3 is 12 amino acids. CDR3 nucleotides: TGTGCCAGTAGTCGGACTAGCGACGAGCAGTACTTC. It is translated as CASSRTSDEQYF. The whole variable domain, filled in from reference TRBV19 and TRBJ2-7, reads DGGITQSPKYLFRKEGQNVTLSCEQNLNHDAMYWYRQDPGQGLRLIYYSQIVNDFQKGDIAEGYSVSREKKESFPLTVTSAQKNPTAFYLCASSRTSDEQYFGPGTRLTVT.

The rearrangement joins TRBV3-1 (or the pseudogene TRBV3-2) to TRBJ2-2; maybe TRBD2 (5 bases). Germline V lookup: CDR1 LGHDT, CDR2 YNNKEL (reference sequence). CDR3 size: 13 residues. V lost 4 bases, J lost 4 bases, and 7 bases lay in between. The CDR3 DNA is TGTGCCAGCAGCCCTAGCCCCACCGGGGAGCTGTTTTTT. It translates to CASSPSPTGELFF.

The rearrangement joins TRBV7-9 to TRBJ1-5; perhaps TRBD1 as D (6 bases). V shed 5 bases and J shed 4 bases, with 12 bases lying between them. Germline V gene data show CDR1 as SEHNR and CDR2 as FQNEAQ (reference sequence). There are 14 residues in the CDR3. The CDR3 DNA sequence: TGTGCCAGCAGCCGTTCAGGGGAGAATCAGCCCCAGCATTTT. It codes for CASSRSGENQPQHF. Drawing the rest from reference TRBV7-9 and TRBJ1-5, the complete variable domain is DTGVSQNPRHKITKRGQNVTFRCDPISEHNRLYWYRQTLGQGPEFLTYFQNEAQLEKSRLLSDRFSAERPKGSFSTLEIQRTEQGDSAMYLCASSRSGENQPQHFGDGTRLSIL.

The J gene is TRBJ1-3, the V gene TRBV30, with D tentatively TRBD1 (6 bases). Deletions cut 2 bases from V and 0 bases from J, with 8 bases between. This CDR3 has 14 residues. Germline CDR1 is GTSNPN and CDR2 is SVGIG (reference sequence). This CDR3 reads CAWSRDNSGNTIYF. CDR3 coding DNA: TGTGCCTGGAGTCGGGACAACTCTGGAAACACCATATATTTT.

The gene calls are TRBV30 and TRBJ2-7, with D unresolved. The CDR3 covers 13 residues. Germline values: CDR1 GTSNPN, CDR2 SVGIG (reference sequence). Trimming pared 2 bases from V and 6 bases from J, leaving 14 bases between. CDR3 nucleotide sequence: TGTGCCTGGAGTCCCCTGGCCCCGTTCGAGCAGTACTTC. Its protein product is CAWSPLAPFEQYF.